This TCR beta chain was obtained from a study of blood T cell repertoires in COVID-19. CDR1 is MNHEY, CDR2 SVGAGI, per germline. The V and J ends lost 4 bases and 1 base respectively, with 10 bases between them. The CDR3 is 14 residues long. In the source study's methods: The assay estimated nucleated cells by amplifying reference gene primers. Here immunoSEQ multiplex PCR was the method, and the copy in TCRdb shows in-frame clones only, minus some. The V and J calls and clone size are taken from that table; D and trimming were inferred from the DNA. The table lists under 95,000 clones, roughly 87% of them singletons.

The sequencing sample was made of peripheral blood. The chain joins TRBV6-5 to TRBJ1-1; D is ambiguous. This receptor was obtained from a woman in her 50s with acute or convalescent COVID-19. The CDR3 nucleotides are TGTGCCAGCAGTTCGCTTTCGGGGAACACTGAAGCTTTCTTT. It codes for CASSSLSGNTEAFF.